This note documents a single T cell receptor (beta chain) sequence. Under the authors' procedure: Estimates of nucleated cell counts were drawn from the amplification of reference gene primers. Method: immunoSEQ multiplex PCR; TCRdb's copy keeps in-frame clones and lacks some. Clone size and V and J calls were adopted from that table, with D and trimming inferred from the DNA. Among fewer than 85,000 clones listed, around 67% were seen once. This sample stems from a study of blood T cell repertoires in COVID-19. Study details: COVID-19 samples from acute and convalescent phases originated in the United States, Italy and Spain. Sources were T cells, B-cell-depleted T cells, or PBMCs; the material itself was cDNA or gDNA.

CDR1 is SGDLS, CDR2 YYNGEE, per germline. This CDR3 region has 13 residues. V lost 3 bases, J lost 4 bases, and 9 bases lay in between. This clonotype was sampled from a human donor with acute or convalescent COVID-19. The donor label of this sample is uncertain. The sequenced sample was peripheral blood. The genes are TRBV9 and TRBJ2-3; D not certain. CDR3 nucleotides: TGTGCCAGCAGCGGCGGTTTAGCAGATACGCAGTATTTT. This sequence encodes CASSGGLADTQYF.